The present TCR beta chain was sequenced within a study of control samples from healthy donors and cancer patients. This clone was seen once. Method: immunoSEQ multiplex PCR; TCRdb's copy keeps in-frame clones and lacks some. The repertoire holds about 140,000 clones, with 91% as singletons. The material sequenced was blood. The source of this sequence is a man younger than 45 in good health.

CDR3 in DNA: TGTGCCAGCAGCGACGGGTACAATGAGCAGTTCTTC. It specifies CASSDGYNEQFF. The chain is built from TRBV12-3 or TRBV12-4 and TRBJ2-1; D is uncertain. The CDR3 length is 12 residues. Trimming pared 6 bases from V and 4 bases from J, leaving 7 bases between.